The 9 T cell receptor beta chains below were found in one sample sequenced in a study of shared clonotypes between healthy human individuals. Generated by immunoSEQ multiplex PCR, the TCRdb table keeps only in-frame clones and is missing some. The table lists about half a million clones, around 73% of them singletons. Sequencing was carried out using PBMCs. The receptors here all came from a woman aged 35 to 49 in good health. Some clones in this sample may be carry-over from other donors' samples.

The V call is TRBV28, the J call TRBJ1-2; 11 bases are a match to TRBD1. The CDR3 sequence is 15 residues long. Germline CDR1 and CDR2: MDHEN and SYDVKM. V shed 6 bases, J shed 8 bases, and the junction held 11 bases outside the gene matches. The CDR3 bases are TGTGCCAGCAGCCCCTTGGGACAGGGGGAGTGGGGCTACACCTTC. Protein product: CASSPLGQGEWGYTF.

As regards this clone: This likely traces to a read error, being one base from a far larger clone. The sample contains more than one DNA sequence encoding this CDR3. The CDR3 loop reads CASSGTGVGLTGELFF. The CDR3 DNA is TGTGCCAGCTCCGGGACAGGCGTCGGTCTCACCGGGGAGCTGTTTTTT. The rearrangement uses TRBV2 and TRBJ2-2; 8 bases fit TRBD1. Germline loops: CDR1 SNHLY, CDR2 FYNNEI. V lost 8 bases, J lost 4 bases, and 12 bases stayed unmatched. The CDR3 totals 16 residues.

Points on this clone: Other DNA sequences in the same sample also yield this CDR3. The chain uses TRBV11-3 and TRBJ2-3, with D uncertain. The germline V and J ends were trimmed by 1 base and 2 bases, with 4 bases remaining between them. The CDR3 length is 13 residues. Germline CDR1 is SGHNT and CDR2 is YENEEA. CDR3 nucleotides: TGTGCCAGCAGCTTAGGCCCCACAGATACGCAGTATTTT. Translated, it gives CASSLGPTDTQYF.

About this clone: Its ends do not fully match the called genes, so a read error is possible. Other DNA sequences of this sample code for an identical CDR3. The chain is built from TRBV30 and TRBJ1-1, with unresolved D. Germline V gene data show CDR1 as GTSNPN and CDR2 as SVGIG (reference sequence). CDR3 length: 15 residues. The CDR3 DNA follows: TGCGCCTGGAGCCTTGGGCAGAAAAAGAACACTGAAGCTTTCTTT. Residues: CAWSLGQKKNTEAFF.

CDR3 in amino acids: CSVSDSYYNEQFF. The CDR3 nucleotides read TGCAGCGTTTCCGACAGTTACTACAATGAGCAGTTCTTC. This chain links TRBV29-1 with TRBJ2-1, with TRBD1 as a possible D gene (5 bases). The germline CDR1 and CDR2 sequences are SQVTM and ANQGSEA. The CDR3 contains 13 residues. Trimming stripped 5 bases from V and 3 bases from J, with 11 bases between.

This clone was seen many times. In the same sample, other DNA sequences code for this CDR3. The J gene is TRBJ2-2, the V gene TRBV6-4, with D perhaps matching TRBD2 (6 bases). Looked up from germline, CDR1 is MRHNA and CDR2 is SNTAGT. CDR3 size: 15 residues. V lost 0 bases and J lost 1, with 6 bases in between. The chain's CDR3 is CASSDSSGNTGELFF. The DNA for the CDR3 is TGTGCCAGCAGTGACTCTAGCGGGAACACCGGGGAGCTGTTTTTT.

The V gene is TRBV29-1, the J gene TRBJ1-2; D is perhaps TRBD1 (5 bases). V lost 6 bases and J lost 4, with 9 bases in between. Germline CDR1 and CDR2: SQVTM and ANQGSEA. The CDR3 contains 11 residues. The CDR3 nucleotides are TGCAGCGTAGGGGTGGGCTATGGCTACACCTTC. Protein product: CSVGVGYGYTF.

The V and J genes are TRBV7-8 and TRBJ2-1; 7 nucleotides align to TRBD1. J lost 6 bases, V lost 7 bases, and 15 bases had no gene match. This CDR3 region has 16 residues. CDR1 and CDR2 from the germline V gene are SGHVS and FQNEAQ. The CDR3 protein is CASTPGGSETFNEQFF. CDR3 bases: TGTGCCAGCACCCCAGGGGGTAGCGAAACCTTCAATGAGCAGTTCTTC.

V is TRBV7-8 and J is TRBJ2-5, with D perhaps given as TRBD1 or TRBD2 (5 bases each). Germline CDR1 SGHVS, CDR2 FQNEAQ. This CDR3 comprises 12 residues. The ends were cut back, 10 bases at V and 5 bases at J, with 14 bases in the middle. The CDR3 DNA is TGTGCCACCTCCAAGTGGGGGGAGACCCAGTACTTC. Amino acid sequence: CATSKWGETQYF.